This is a list of T cell receptor beta chains from one sample in a study of T cells in Graves' hyperthyroidism and ophthalmopathy. TCRdb re-derived calls from the multiplex PCR reads in MiXCR, one entry per CDR3 protein. The sample yields over 350,000 distinct CDR3 sequences, roughly 14% seen once. The sample comprised blood. The receptors derive from a man between 18 and 29 years old with Graves' ophthalmopathy. Both conserved end residues are part of each CDR3. A D gene is named only where the DNA matches it firmly. Where a row states a size, it is once, few, many or the class of an expanded clone; other rows omit it.

>TRBJ2-2|.|many|TRBV20-1
TGCAGTGCTAACCTCAACACCGGGGAGCTGTTTTTT
CSANLNTGELFF
>TRBJ2-1|.|many|TRBV7-9
TGTGCCAGCAGCCCAATCCGCGACCCCTACTCCTACAATGAGCAGTTCTTC
CASSPIRDPYSYNEQFF
>TRBJ1-1|.|many|TRBV11-3
TGTGCCAGCAGCGAGTACAGGGACACTGAAGCTTTCTTT
CASSEYRDTEAFF
>TRBJ2-1|TRBD1|few|TRBV4-1
TGCGCCAGCAGCCAATGGACAGGGGGCAACAATGAGCAGTTCTTC
CASSQWTGGNNEQFF
>TRBJ2-3|.|few|TRBV3-1
TGTGCCAGCAGCCAAGAGGGGGTGCCAGATACGCAGTATTTT
CASSQEGVPDTQYF
>TRBJ2-2|.|few|TRBV5-6
TGTGCCAGCAGCTTGATGAGGGGGGATTACGCCGGGGAGCTGTTTTTT
CASSLMRGDYAGELFF
>TRBJ2-1|TRBD1|few|TRBV10-1
TGCGCCAGCAGTCAGTGGACAGGGGGTGATTTTGGTGAGCAGTTCTTC
CASSQWTGGDFGEQFF
>TRBJ1-3|TRBD1|many|TRBV18
TGTGCCAGCTCACGGGGACAGCCCAACTCTGGAAACACCATATATTTT
CASSRGQPNSGNTIYF
>TRBJ2-1|TRBD2|few|TRBV20-1
TGCAGTGCTCCGAGGACTAGCGGGGGACTCCACAATGAGCAGTTCTTC
CSAPRTSGGLHNEQFF
>TRBJ1-4|.|many|TRBV18
TGTGCCAGCTCACCGAGCTCAACTAATGAAAAACTGTTTTTT
CASSPSSTNEKLFF
>TRBJ1-5|.|many|TRBV5-1
TGCGCCAGCACACCGCTTCCCGGGCCAAATCAGCCCCAGCATTTT
CASTPLPGPNQPQHF
>TRBJ1-2|.|.|TRBV5-4
TGTGCCAGCAGCCTGGATCAGGGGAACTATGGCTACACCTTC
CASSLDQGNYGYTF
>TRBJ2-7|.|many|TRBV7-8
TGTGCCAGCAGCCCCCTGGGAGTCTACGAGCAGTACTTC
CASSPLGVYEQYF
>TRBJ2-3|TRBD2|many|TRBV2
TGTGCCAGCAGTGCTAGCGGGACGATCACAGATACGCAGTATTTT
CASSASGTITDTQYF
>TRBJ2-3|TRBD2|many|TRBV4-1
TGCGCCAGCAGCCAACAACTAGCGGGAGGAGATACGCAGTATTTT
CASSQQLAGGDTQYF
>TRBJ1-6|TRBD1|.|TRBV4-2
TGTGCCAGCAGCCAAGAACCGGACAGGGCCCTCAATTCACCCCTCCACTTT
CASSQEPDRALNSPLHF
>TRBJ2-1|.|many|TRBV11-2
TGTGCCAGCAGCTTAATAAGCGGACTCCTCAATGAGCAGTTCTTC
CASSLISGLLNEQFF
>TRBJ1-4|.|.|TRBV9
TGTGCCAGCAGCGCTGGATCAGGGGCAACTAATGAAAAACTGTTTTTT
CASSAGSGATNEKLFF
>TRBJ1-2|.|many|TRBV25-1
TGTGCCAGCAGTGAGTCCTTGTATGTCGGGGACTATGGCTACACCTTC
CASSESLYVGDYGYTF
>TRBJ2-7|.|few|TRBV10-2
TGCGCCAGCAGTAGACAGGTATTAGCCTACGAGCAGTACTTC
CASSRQVLAYEQYF
>TRBJ2-3|.|many|TRBV7-9
TGTGCCAGCATCTTAGGGGGGGCCCCAGATACGCAGTATTTT
CASILGGAPDTQYF
>TRBJ1-6|TRBD1|.|TRBV30
TGTGCCTGGAGGGCCCCGGGACAGGGATTATCACCCCTCCACTTT
CAWRAPGQGLSPLHF
>TRBJ2-7|TRBD1|.|TRBV4-1
TGCGCCAGCAGCCAAGATGGGGGGACAGGGGCTCGGGGGCAGTACTTC
CASSQDGGTGARGQYF
>TRBJ1-1|.|few|TRBV20-1
TGCAGTGCCCCCCCCGGGCAGGGGATTTTGAACACTGAAGCTTTCTTT
CSAPPGQGILNTEAFF
>TRBJ1-4|TRBD1|.|TRBV20-1
TGCAGTGCTCCCCCCAACAGGGGTTTATCTGAAGAACTGTTTTTT
CSAPPNRGLSEELFF
>TRBJ2-5|.|many|TRBV7-8
TGTGCCAGCAGCTTAGGACTAGTGGAGACCCAGTACTTC
CASSLGLVETQYF